This T cell receptor (beta chain) was sequenced for a study of T cell changes during pregnancy in multiple sclerosis. Assay used: immunoSEQ multiplex PCR; TCRdb lists only in-frame clones, some missing. The data hold more than 70,000 clones, with about nine tenths observed a single time. Trimming removed 4 bases from V and 0 bases from J, with 21 bases in between. Germline CDR1 reads SQVTM; CDR2 reads ANQGSEA. CDR3 length: 17 residues. This chain connects TRBV29-1 to TRBJ1-1; D possibly corresponds to TRBD1 (5 bases). Source: peripheral blood, taken after pregnancy. This TCR derives from a female donor in good health, enrolled as a control in a pregnancy study. CDR3 amino acids: CSVGFGRGEFLNTEAFF. The CDR3 coding sequence is TGCAGCGTTGGCTTCGGTAGGGGTGAGTTTTTGAACACTGAAGCTTTCTTT.